This TCR beta chain came from a study of OX40 agonist ivuxolimab in advanced cancers. Study as a whole: Participants averaged approximately 65 years of age (range roughly 23 to 90) and were about 85% male.

Some clones are missing from TCRdb's copy, which holds only in-frame ones; the method was immunoSEQ multiplex PCR. The table lists some 95,000 clones, 87% of them singletons. Germline V lookup: CDR1 SNHLY, CDR2 FYNNEI. Trimming pared 10 bases from V and 6 bases from J, leaving 13 bases between. The CDR3 totals 11 residues. The source of this sequence is an adult with an advanced solid tumor such as melanoma, head and neck, liver or kidney cancer. This material consisted of CD4+ or CD8+ T cells sorted from blood, taken in a trial of the OX40 agonist ivuxolimab. The rearrangement uses TRBV2 and TRBJ2-7; no clear D gene. The CDR3 reads CAINPGSEQYF. The CDR3 coding sequence is TGTGCCATTAACCCCGGGTCCGAGCAGTACTTC.